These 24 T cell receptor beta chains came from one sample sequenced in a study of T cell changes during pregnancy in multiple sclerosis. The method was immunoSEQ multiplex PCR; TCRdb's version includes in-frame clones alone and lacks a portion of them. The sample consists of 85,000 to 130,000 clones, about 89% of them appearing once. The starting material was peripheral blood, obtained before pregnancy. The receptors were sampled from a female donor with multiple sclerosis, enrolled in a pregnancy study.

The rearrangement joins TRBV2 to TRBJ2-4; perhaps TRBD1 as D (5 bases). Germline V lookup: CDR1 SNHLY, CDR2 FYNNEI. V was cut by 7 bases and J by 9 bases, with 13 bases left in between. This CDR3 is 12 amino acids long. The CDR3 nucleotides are TGTGCCAGCACGAATGCAGGGTCCATTCAGTACTTC. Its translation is CASTNAGSIQYF.

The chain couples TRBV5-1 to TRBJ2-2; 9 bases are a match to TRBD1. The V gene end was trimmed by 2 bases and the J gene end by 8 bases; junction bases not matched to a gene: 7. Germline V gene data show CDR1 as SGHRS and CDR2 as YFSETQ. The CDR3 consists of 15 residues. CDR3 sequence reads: CASSFRDRARGELFF. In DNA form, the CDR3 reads TGCGCCAGCAGCTTCCGGGACAGGGCAAGGGGGGAGCTGTTTTTT.

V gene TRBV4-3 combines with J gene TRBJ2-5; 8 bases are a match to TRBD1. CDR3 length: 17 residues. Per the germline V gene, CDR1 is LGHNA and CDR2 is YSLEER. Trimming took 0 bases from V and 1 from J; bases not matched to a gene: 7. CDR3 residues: CASSQEVQGAFQETQYF. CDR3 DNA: TGCGCCAGCAGCCAAGAGGTGCAGGGGGCTTTCCAAGAGACCCAGTACTTC.

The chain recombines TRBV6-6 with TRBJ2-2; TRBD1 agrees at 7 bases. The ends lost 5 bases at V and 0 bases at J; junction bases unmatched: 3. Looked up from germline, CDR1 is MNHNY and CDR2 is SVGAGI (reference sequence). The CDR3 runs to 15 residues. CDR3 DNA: TGTGCCAGCAGTCAAGGGACAGCGAACACCGGGGAGCTGTTTTTT. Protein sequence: CASSQGTANTGELFF.

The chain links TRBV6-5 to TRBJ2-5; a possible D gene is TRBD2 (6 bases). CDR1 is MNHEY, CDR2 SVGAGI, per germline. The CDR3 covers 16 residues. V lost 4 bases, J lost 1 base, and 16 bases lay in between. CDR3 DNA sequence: TGTGCCAGCAGTTCTCAACCGGGGGACGTCCAAGAGACCCAGTACTTC. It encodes CASSSQPGDVQETQYF.

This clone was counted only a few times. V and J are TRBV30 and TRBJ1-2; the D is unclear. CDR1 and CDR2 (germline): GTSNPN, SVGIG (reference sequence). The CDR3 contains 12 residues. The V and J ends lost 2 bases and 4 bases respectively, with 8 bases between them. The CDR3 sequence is CAWSLTAYGYTF. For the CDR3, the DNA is TGTGCCTGGAGTCTGACTGCCTATGGCTACACCTTC.

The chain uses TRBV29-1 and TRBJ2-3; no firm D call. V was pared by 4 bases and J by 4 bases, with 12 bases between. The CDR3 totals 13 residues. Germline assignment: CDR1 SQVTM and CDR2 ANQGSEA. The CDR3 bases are TGCAGCGTTGGCCGTGACTTGTCAGATACGCAGTATTTT. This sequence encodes CSVGRDLSDTQYF.

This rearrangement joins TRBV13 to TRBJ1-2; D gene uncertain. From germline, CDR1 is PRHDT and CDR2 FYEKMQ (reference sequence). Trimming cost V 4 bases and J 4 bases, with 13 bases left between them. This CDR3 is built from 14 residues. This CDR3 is CASSSGGWSYGYTF. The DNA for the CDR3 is TGTGCCAGCAGCTCCGGCGGATGGTCCTATGGCTACACCTTC.

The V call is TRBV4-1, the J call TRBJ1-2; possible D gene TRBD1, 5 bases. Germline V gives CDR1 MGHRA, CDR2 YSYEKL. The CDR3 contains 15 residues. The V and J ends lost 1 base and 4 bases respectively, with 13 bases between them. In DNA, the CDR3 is TGCGCCAGCAGCCAAGCTCCCCAGGGATCCTATGGCTACACCTTC. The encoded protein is CASSQAPQGSYGYTF.

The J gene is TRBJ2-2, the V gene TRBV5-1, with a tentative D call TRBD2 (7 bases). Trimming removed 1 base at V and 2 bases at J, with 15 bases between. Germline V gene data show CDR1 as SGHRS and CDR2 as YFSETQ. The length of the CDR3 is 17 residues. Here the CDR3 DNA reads TGCGCCAGCAGCTTGACCCCCGCGGGGGCTAACACCGGGGAGCTGTTTTTT. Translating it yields CASSLTPAGANTGELFF.

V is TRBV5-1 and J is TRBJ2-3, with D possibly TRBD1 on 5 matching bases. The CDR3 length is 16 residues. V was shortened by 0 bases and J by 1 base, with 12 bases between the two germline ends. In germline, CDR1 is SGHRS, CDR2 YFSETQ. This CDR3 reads CASSLGPTGGTDTQYF. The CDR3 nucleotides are TGCGCCAGCAGCTTGGGCCCTACAGGAGGCACAGATACGCAGTATTTT.

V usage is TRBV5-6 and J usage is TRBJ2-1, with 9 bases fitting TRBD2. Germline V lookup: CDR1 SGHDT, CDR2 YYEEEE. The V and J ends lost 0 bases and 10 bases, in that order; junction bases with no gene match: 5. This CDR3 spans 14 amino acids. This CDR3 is CASSLGGTSKEQFF. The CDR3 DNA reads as TGTGCCAGCAGCTTGGGTGGGACTAGCAAGGAGCAGTTCTTC.

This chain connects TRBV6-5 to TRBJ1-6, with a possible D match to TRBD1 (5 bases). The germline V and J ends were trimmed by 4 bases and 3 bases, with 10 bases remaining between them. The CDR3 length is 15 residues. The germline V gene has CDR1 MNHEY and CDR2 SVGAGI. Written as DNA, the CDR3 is TGTGCCAGCAGTTTGCCAGGGATCTATAATTCACCCCTCCACTTT. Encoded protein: CASSLPGIYNSPLHF.

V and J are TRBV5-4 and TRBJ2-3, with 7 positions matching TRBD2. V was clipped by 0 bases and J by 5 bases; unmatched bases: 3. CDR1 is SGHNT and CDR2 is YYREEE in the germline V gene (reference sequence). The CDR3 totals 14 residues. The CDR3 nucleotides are TGTGCCAGCAGCTTGGGAGGGACTATAGATACGCAGTATTTT. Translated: CASSLGGTIDTQYF.

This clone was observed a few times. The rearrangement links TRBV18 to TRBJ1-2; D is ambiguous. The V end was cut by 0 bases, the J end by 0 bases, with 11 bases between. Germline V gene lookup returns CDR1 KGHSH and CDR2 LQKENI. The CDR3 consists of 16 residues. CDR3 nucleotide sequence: TGTGCCAGCTCACCACCTCTGGCAGGCGCTAACTATGGCTACACCTTC. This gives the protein CASSPPLAGANYGYTF.

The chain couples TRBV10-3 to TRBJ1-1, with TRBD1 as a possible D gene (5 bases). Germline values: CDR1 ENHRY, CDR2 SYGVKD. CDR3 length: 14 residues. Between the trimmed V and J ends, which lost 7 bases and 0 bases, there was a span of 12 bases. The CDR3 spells CAITAGNMNTEAFF. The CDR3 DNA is TGTGCCATCACGGCAGGGAACATGAACACTGAAGCTTTCTTT.

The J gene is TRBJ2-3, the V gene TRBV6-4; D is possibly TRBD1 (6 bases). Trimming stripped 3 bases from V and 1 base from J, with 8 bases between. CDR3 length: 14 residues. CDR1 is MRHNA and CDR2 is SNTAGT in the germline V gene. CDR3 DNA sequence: TGTGCCAGCAGTGAACAGGGAGGCACAGATACGCAGTATTTT. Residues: CASSEQGGTDTQYF.

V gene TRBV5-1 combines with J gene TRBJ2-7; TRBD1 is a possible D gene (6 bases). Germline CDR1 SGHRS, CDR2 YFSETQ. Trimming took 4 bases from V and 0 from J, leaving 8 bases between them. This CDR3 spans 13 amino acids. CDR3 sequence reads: CASSRDNSYEQYF. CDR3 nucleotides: TGCGCCAGCAGCCGGGACAACTCCTACGAGCAGTACTTC.

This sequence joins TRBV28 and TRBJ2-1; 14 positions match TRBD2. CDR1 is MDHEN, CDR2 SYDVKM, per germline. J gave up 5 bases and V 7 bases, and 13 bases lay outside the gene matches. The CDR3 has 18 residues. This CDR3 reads CASTTGTSGSWGHNEQFF. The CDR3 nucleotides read TGTGCCAGCACTACCGGGACTAGCGGGAGTTGGGGACACAATGAGCAGTTCTTC. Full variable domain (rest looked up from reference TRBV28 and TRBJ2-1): DVKVTQSSRYLVKRTGEKVFLECVQDMDHENMFWYRQDPGLGLRLIYFSYDVKMKEKGDIPEGYSVSREKKERFSLILESASTNQTSMYLCASTTGTSGSWGHNEQFFGPGTRLTVL.

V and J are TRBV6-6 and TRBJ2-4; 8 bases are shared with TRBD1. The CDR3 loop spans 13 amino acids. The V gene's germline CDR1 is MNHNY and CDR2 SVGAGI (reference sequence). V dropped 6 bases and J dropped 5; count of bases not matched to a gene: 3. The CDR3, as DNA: TGTGCCAGCAGCAGGGGGCCCCAAAACATTCAGTACTTC. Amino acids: CASSRGPQNIQYF.

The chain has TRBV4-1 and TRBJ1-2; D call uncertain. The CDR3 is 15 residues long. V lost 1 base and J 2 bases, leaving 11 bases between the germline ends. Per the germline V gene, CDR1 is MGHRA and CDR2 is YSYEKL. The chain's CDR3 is CASSQGTAKNYGYTF. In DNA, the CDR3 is TGCGCCAGCAGCCAAGGAACAGCAAAGAACTATGGCTACACCTTC.

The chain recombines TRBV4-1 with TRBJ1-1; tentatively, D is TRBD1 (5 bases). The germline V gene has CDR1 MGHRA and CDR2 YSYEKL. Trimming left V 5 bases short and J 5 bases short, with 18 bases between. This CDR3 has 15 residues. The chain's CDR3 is CASSYVQGLPTEAFF. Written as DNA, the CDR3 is TGCGCCAGCAGCTATGTCCAGGGCCTCCCGACTGAAGCTTTCTTT.

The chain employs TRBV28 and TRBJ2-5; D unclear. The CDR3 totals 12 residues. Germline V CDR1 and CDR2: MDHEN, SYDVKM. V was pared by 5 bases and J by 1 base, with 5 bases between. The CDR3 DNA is TGTGCCAGCAGTCCTCTCCAAGAGACCCAGTACTTC. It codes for CASSPLQETQYF.

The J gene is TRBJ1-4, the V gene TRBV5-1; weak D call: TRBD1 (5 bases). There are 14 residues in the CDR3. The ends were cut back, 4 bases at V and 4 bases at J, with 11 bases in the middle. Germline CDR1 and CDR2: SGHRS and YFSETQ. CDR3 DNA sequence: TGCGCCAGCAGCCCGCGGGGGTTTAATGAAAAACTGTTTTTT. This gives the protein CASSPRGFNEKLFF.